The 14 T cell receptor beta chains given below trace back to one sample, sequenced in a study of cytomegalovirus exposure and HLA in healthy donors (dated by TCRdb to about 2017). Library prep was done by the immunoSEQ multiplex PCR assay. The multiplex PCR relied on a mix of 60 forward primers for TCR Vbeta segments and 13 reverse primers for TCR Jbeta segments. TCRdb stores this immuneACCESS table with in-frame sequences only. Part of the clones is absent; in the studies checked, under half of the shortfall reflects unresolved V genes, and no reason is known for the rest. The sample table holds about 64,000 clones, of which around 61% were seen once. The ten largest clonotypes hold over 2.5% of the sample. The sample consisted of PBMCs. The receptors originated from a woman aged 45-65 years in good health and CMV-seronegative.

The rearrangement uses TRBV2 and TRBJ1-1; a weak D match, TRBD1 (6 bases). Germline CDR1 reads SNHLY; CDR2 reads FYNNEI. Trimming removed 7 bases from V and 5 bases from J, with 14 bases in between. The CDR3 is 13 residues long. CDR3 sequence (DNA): TGTGCCAGCACCTGGGGGCAGGGGACTGAAGCTTTCTTT. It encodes CASTWGQGTEAFF. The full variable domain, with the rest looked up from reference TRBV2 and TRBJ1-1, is EPEVTQTPSHQVTQMGQEVILRCVPISNHLYFYWYRQILGQKVEFLVSFYNNEISEKSEIFDDQFSVERPDGSNFTLKIRSTKLEDSAMYFCASTWGQGTEAFFGQGTRLTVV.

CDR3 DNA: TGTGCCAGCAGCCGGGACAGGGGGCAGTACAATGAGCAGTTCTTC. Translation: CASSRDRGQYNEQFF. This chain connects TRBV5-6 to TRBJ2-1; 12 nucleotides align to TRBD1. CDR3 length equals 15 residues. CDR1 SGHDT and CDR2 YYEEEE come from the germline V gene. Germline trimming cut 4 bases from V and 4 bases from J; bases unmatched to any gene: 3.

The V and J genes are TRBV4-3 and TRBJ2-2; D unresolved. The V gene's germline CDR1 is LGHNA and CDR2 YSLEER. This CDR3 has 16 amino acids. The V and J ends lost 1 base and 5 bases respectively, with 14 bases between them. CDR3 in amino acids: CASSQGWRKVTGELFF. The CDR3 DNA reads TGCGCCAGCAGCCAAGGGTGGCGGAAGGTAACCGGGGAGCTGTTTTTT.

As DNA, the CDR3 is TGTGCCAGCAGTGAATATGCAGGGTATCATTCACCCCTCCACTTT. It specifies CASSEYAGYHSPLHF. The chain uses TRBV6-1 and TRBJ1-6; D perhaps matches TRBD1 (5 bases). Germline CDR1 reads MNHNS; CDR2 reads SASEGT. V was trimmed by 2 bases and J by 8 bases, leaving 13 bases between them. The CDR3 totals 15 residues.

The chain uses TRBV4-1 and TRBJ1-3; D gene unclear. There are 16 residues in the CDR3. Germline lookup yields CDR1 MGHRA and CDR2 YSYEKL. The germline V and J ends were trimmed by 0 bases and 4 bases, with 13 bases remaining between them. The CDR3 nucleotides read TGCGCCAGCAGCCAAGAAGGTGCGGTCATCGGAAACACCATATATTTT. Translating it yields CASSQEGAVIGNTIYF.

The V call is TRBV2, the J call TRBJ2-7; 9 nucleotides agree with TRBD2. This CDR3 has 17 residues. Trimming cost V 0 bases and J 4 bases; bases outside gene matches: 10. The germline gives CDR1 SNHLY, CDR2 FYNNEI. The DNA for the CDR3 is TGTGCCAGCAGTGAAGCCTCTAGCGGGGAGGGGGGATACGAGCAGTACTTC. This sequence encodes CASSEASSGEGGYEQYF. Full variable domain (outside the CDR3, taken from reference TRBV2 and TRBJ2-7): EPEVTQTPSHQVTQMGQEVILRCVPISNHLYFYWYRQILGQKVEFLVSFYNNEISEKSEIFDDQFSVERPDGSNFTLKIRSTKLEDSAMYFCASSEASSGEGGYEQYFGPGTRLTVT.

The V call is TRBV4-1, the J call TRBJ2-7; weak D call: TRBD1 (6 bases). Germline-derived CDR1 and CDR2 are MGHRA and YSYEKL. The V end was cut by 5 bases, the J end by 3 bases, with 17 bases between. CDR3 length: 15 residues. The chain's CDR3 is CASSFGVQGGYEQYF. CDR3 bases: TGCGCCAGCAGCTTTGGAGTACAGGGCGGCTACGAGCAGTACTTC.

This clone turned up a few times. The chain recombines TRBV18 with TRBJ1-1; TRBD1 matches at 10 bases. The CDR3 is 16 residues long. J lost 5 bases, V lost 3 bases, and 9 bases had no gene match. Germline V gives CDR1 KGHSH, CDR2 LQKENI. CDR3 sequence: CASSPYDRGPGTEAFF. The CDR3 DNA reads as TGTGCCAGCTCACCTTACGACAGGGGGCCGGGGACTGAAGCTTTCTTT.

CDR3 protein: CASSSVGRGYEQYF. CDR3 DNA: TGCGCCAGCAGCTCGGTAGGCCGGGGCTACGAGCAGTACTTC. The rearrangement links TRBV5-1 to TRBJ2-7; TRBD2 might be the D (5 bases). Trimming stripped 3 bases from V and 3 bases from J, with 13 bases between. This CDR3 comprises 14 residues. Germline CDR1 and CDR2: SGHRS and YFSETQ. Based on the CDR3 plus reference TRBV5-1 and TRBJ2-7, the full variable domain is KAGVTQTPRYLIKTRGQQVTLSCSPISGHRSVSWYQQTPGQGLQFLFEYFSETQRNKGNFPGRFSGRQFSNSRSEMNVSTLELGDSALYLCASSSVGRGYEQYFGPGTRLTVT.

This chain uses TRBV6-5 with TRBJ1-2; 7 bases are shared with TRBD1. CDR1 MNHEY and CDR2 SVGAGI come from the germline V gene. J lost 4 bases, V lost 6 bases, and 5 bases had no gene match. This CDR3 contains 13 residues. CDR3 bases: TGTGCCAGCAGGCGACAGGGCGGCTATGGCTACACCTTC. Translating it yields CASRRQGGYGYTF.

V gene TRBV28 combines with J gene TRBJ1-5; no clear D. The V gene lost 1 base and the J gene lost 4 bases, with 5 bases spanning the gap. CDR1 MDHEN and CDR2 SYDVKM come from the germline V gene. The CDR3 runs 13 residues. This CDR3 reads CASSLSGNQPQHF. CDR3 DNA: TGTGCCAGCAGTTTATCAGGAAATCAGCCCCAGCATTTT.

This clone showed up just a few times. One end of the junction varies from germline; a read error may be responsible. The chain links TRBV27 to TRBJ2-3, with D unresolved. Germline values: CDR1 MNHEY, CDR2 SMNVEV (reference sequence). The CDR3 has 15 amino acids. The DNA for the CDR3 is TGTGCCAGCAGTTTATCGGTAGTCGACACACATACGCAGTATTTT. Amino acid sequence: CASSLSVVDTHTQYF.

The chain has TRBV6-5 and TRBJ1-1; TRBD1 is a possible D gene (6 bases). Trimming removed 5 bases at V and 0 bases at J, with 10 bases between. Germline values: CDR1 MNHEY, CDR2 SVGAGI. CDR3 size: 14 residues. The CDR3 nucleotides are TGTGCCAGCAGTGCACAGGGATTGAACACTGAAGCTTTCTTT. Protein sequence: CASSAQGLNTEAFF.

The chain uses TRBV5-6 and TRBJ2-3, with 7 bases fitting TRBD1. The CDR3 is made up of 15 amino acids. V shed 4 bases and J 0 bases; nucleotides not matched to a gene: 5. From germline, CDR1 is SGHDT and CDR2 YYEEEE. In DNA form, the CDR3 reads TGTGCCAGCAGCCTAGGGACAGCTAGCACAGATACGCAGTATTTT. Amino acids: CASSLGTASTDTQYF.